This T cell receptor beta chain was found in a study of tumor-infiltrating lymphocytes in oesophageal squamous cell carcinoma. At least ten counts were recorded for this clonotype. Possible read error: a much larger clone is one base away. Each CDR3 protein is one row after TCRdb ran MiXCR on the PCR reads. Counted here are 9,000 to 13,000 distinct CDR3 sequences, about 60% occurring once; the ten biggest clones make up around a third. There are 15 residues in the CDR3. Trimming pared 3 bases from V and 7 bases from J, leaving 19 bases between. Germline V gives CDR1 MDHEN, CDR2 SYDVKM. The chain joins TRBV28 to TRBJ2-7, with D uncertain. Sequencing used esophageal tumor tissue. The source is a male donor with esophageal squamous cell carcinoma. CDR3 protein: CASSFRPWKKGEQYF. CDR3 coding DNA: TGTGCCAGCAGTTTTAGGCCCTGGAAGAAAGGTGAGCAGTACTTC.